Below, 23 T cell receptor beta chains from the same sample are listed, as sequenced in a study of blood T cell repertoires in COVID-19. Sequencing used immunoSEQ multiplex PCR; TCRdb keeps in-frame clones, though not all of them. This table holds about 140,000 clones, 81% found once. Material: peripheral blood. Receptor source: a human donor in a cohort sampled during active COVID-19.

The chain couples TRBV27 to TRBJ2-7; TRBD1 matches at 7 bases. From germline, CDR1 is MNHEY and CDR2 SMNVEV (reference sequence). The CDR3 loop spans 15 amino acids. J was trimmed by 1 base and V by 5 bases; bases with no gene match: 8. For the CDR3, the DNA is TGTGCCAGCAGTCCCGACAGGGCTACTTCCTACGAGCAGTACTTC. Amino acids: CASSPDRATSYEQYF.

The CDR3 loop is CASGTGGFNYGYTF. CDR3 bases: TGTGCTAGCGGAACAGGGGGCTTTAACTATGGCTACACCTTC. V usage is TRBV19 and J usage is TRBJ1-2; 9 nucleotides align to TRBD1. The germline V gene has CDR1 LNHDA and CDR2 SQIVND (reference sequence). This CDR3 is built from 14 residues.

The chain employs TRBV7-9 and TRBJ1-2, with 9 bases that match TRBD1. After removal of 3 bases from V and 2 bases from J, the junction contained 10 bases not matched to a gene. Looked up from germline, CDR1 is SEHNR and CDR2 is FQNEAQ (reference sequence). This CDR3 is built from 17 residues. Here the CDR3 DNA reads TGTGCCAGCAGCTTTAGTCTACAGGGGGCCGGAAACTATGGCTACACCTTC. Residues: CASSFSLQGAGNYGYTF.

The CDR3: CASRLWDINYEQYF. CDR3 bases: TGTGCCAGCAGGTTATGGGACATCAACTACGAGCAGTACTTC. The rearrangement joins TRBV2 to TRBJ2-7; D possibly corresponds to TRBD1 (6 bases). CDR1 SNHLY and CDR2 FYNNEI come from the germline V gene. With 6 bases removed from V and 3 bases from J, the gap between germline ends came to 15 bases. CDR3 length: 14 amino acids. Full variable domain (outside the CDR3, taken from reference TRBV2 and TRBJ2-7): EPEVTQTPSHQVTQMGQEVILRCVPISNHLYFYWYRQILGQKVEFLVSFYNNEISEKSEIFDDQFSVERPDGSNFTLKIRSTKLEDSAMYFCASRLWDINYEQYFGPGTRLTVT.

The chain joins TRBV7-9 to TRBJ2-7; D is possibly TRBD2 (5 bases). V dropped 3 bases and J dropped 5 bases, with 20 bases sitting between them. This CDR3 region has 16 residues. CDR1 and CDR2 from the germline V gene are SEHNR and FQNEAQ (reference sequence). The CDR3: CASSFSQRGSSHEQYF. The DNA for the CDR3 is TGTGCCAGCAGCTTTTCTCAACGAGGGTCATCCCACGAGCAGTACTTC.

This clone was picked up a small number of times. The chain employs TRBV9 and TRBJ2-1; 7 bases align to TRBD2. Germline CDR1 reads SGDLS; CDR2 reads YYNGEE. The V and J ends lost 3 bases and 0 bases, in that order; junction bases with no gene match: 3. This CDR3 spans 15 amino acids. In DNA, the CDR3 is TGTGCCAGCAGCGAGAGCGGGATCTCCTACAATGAGCAGTTCTTC. Its protein is CASSESGISYNEQFF.

The chain has TRBV19 and TRBJ2-7, with 7 bases matching TRBD2. The CDR3 has 15 amino acids. Germline V CDR1 and CDR2: LNHDA, SQIVND (reference sequence). The trim removed 0 bases at V and 4 bases at J, leaving 6 bases unmatched. As DNA, the CDR3 is TGTGCCAGTAGTATAGACCCGGCTAGCGGATACGAGCAGTACTTC. Translated: CASSIDPASGYEQYF.

The V gene is TRBV7-9, the J gene TRBJ1-2; 7 nucleotides agree with TRBD1. CDR3 length: 16 amino acids. V gave up 0 bases and J gave up 4 bases; unmatched junction bases: 8. CDR1 and CDR2 (germline): SEHNR, FQNEAQ (reference sequence). The CDR3 region has the DNA TGTGCCAGCAGCTTAGCGGGACAGCAGCATCTCTATGGCTACACCTTC. This sequence encodes CASSLAGQQHLYGYTF.

The V call is TRBV18, the J call TRBJ1-2; TRBD1 might be the D (6 bases). This CDR3 has 16 residues. Trimming pared 3 bases from V and 3 bases from J, leaving 17 bases between. Per germline, CDR1 KGHSH and CDR2 LQKENI. The CDR3 nucleotides read TGTGCCAGCTCACCCGGACAGACCACCTCCCACTATGGCTACACCTTC. Its translation is CASSPGQTTSHYGYTF.

The rearrangement joins TRBV27 to TRBJ1-2, with 10 bases aligning to TRBD1. There are 14 residues in the CDR3. J gave up 4 bases and V 5 bases, and 4 bases lay outside the gene matches. Germline V gene sequence: CDR1 MNHEY, CDR2 SMNVEV (reference sequence). The DNA of the CDR3 is TGTGCCAGCAGTCAAGACAGGGGGCTCTATGGCTACACCTTC. Amino acid sequence: CASSQDRGLYGYTF.

This clone has a single count. The chain employs TRBV3-1 (or the pseudogene TRBV3-2) and TRBJ2-7, with a possible D match to TRBD1 (6 bases). CDR1 is LGHDT and CDR2 is YNNKEL in the germline V gene (reference sequence). The CDR3 contains 15 residues. The V and J ends lost 4 bases and 2 bases respectively, with 15 bases between them. The CDR3 DNA reads as TGTGCCAGCAGCCGAACAGACAGGAACACCTACGAGCAGTACTTC. Amino acid sequence: CASSRTDRNTYEQYF.

V gene TRBV6-4 combines with J gene TRBJ2-6; TRBD2 aligns across 7 bases. This CDR3 is built from 15 residues. The germline V gene has CDR1 MRHNA and CDR2 SNTAGT. The J segment lost 1 base and the V segment lost 5 bases, leaving 2 bases of the junction unmatched. Here the CDR3 DNA reads TGTGCCAGCAGTCTCGGGGGGTCTGGGGCCAACGTCCTGACTTTC. Translated, it gives CASSLGGSGANVLTF.

The chain has TRBV7-2 and TRBJ2-7; TRBD2 aligns across 10 bases. With 1 base clipped from V and 6 bases from J, the junction kept 9 bases outside the gene matches. This CDR3 is 16 amino acids long. Per germline, CDR1 SGHTA and CDR2 FQGNSA. The CDR3 loop is CASSLVPLAGVSEQYF. The CDR3 nucleotides are TGTGCCAGCAGCTTAGTCCCCCTAGCGGGAGTTAGCGAGCAGTACTTC.

The V call is TRBV18, the J call TRBJ2-7; 11 nucleotides line up with TRBD2. Losses at the gene ends were 2 bases for V and 6 bases for J; bases not matched to a gene: 9. The germline gives CDR1 KGHSH, CDR2 LQKENI. The CDR3 consists of 16 residues. The CDR3 region is CASSPRAGGLAGEQYF. The CDR3 DNA follows: TGTGCCAGCTCACCAAGGGCAGGCGGACTAGCGGGCGAGCAGTACTTC.

This chain connects TRBV9 to TRBJ2-3; weak D call: TRBD1 (5 bases). Germline V CDR1 and CDR2: SGDLS, YYNGEE. The V end was cut by 1 base, the J end by 6 bases, with 12 bases between. There are 14 residues in the CDR3. Written as DNA, the CDR3 is TGTGCCAGCAGCGTAAGGGGAAATACGGATACGCAGTATTTT. It is translated as CASSVRGNTDTQYF.

This rearrangement joins TRBV28 to TRBJ2-7; D might be TRBD2 (6 bases). Germline assignment: CDR1 MDHEN and CDR2 SYDVKM. Trimming shortened V by 5 bases and J by 4 bases, and 12 bases separated the two germline ends. The CDR3 loop spans 13 amino acids. Written as DNA, the CDR3 is TGTGCCAGCAGTCGGGGGAAAGGGTACGAGCAGTACTTC. Its protein is CASSRGKGYEQYF.

The rearrangement uses TRBV7-9 and TRBJ2-7, with D uncertain. The V end was cut by 2 bases, the J end by 5 bases, with 7 bases between. This CDR3 is built from 12 residues. Germline CDR1 reads SEHNR; CDR2 reads FQNEAQ (reference sequence). The CDR3 loop is CASSLSPNEQYF. CDR3 bases: TGTGCCAGCAGCTTATCGCCTAACGAGCAGTACTTC.

The chain combines TRBV6-2 or TRBV6-3 with TRBJ1-2; TRBD1 agrees at 8 bases. With V trimmed by 5 bases and J by 2 bases, 7 bases remained unmatched. The CDR3 has 15 amino acids. In germline, CDR1 is MNHEY, CDR2 SVGEGT. The DNA for the CDR3 is TGTGCCAGCAGTGGCCGGGACAGGACCAACTATGGCTACACCTTC. Translation gives CASSGRDRTNYGYTF.

V is TRBV7-6 and J is TRBJ2-3; D possibly corresponds to TRBD1 (5 bases). Germline lookup yields CDR1 SGHVS and CDR2 FNYEAQ. Deletions cut 2 bases from V and 3 bases from J, with 12 bases between. The CDR3 is 15 residues long. The CDR3 loop is CASSLFQGLTDTQYF. CDR3 bases: TGTGCCAGCAGCTTATTCCAGGGCCTGACAGATACGCAGTATTTT.

This clone came up once. The V gene is TRBV25-1, the J gene TRBJ1-2; no clear D gene. In germline, CDR1 is MGHDK, CDR2 SYGVNS. The CDR3 consists of 13 residues. The V end was cut by 1 base, the J end by 3 bases, with 6 bases between. CDR3: CASSESGYYGYTF. The CDR3 DNA reads TGTGCCAGCAGTGAATCGGGATACTATGGCTACACCTTC.

V is TRBV18 and J is TRBJ2-1; TRBD1 matches at 10 bases. The V and J ends lost 1 base and 5 bases, in that order; junction bases with no gene match: 5. CDR3 length: 16 amino acids. Germline V gene sequence: CDR1 KGHSH, CDR2 LQKENI. CDR3 residues: CASSPLAGQGHNEQFF. CDR3 coding DNA: TGTGCCAGCTCACCACTGGCGGGACAGGGGCACAATGAGCAGTTCTTC.

This chain links TRBV11-2 with TRBJ2-7; no definite D call. From germline, CDR1 is SGHAT and CDR2 FQNNGV. The CDR3 has 14 residues. V was shortened by 1 base and J by 6 bases, with 13 bases between the two germline ends. CDR3 nucleotide sequence: TGTGCCAGCAGCTTAGTTCGGGTTACGGGCGAGCAGTACTTC. Residues: CASSLVRVTGEQYF.

The V call is TRBV27, the J call TRBJ2-7, with a possible D match to TRBD2 (7 bases). V was trimmed by 6 bases and J by 2 bases, leaving 20 bases between them. This CDR3 region has 16 residues. The germline CDR1 and CDR2 sequences are MNHEY and SMNVEV (reference sequence). The CDR3 reads CASRPVGGRSPYEQYF. The CDR3 DNA follows: TGTGCCAGCAGGCCGGTGGGGGGGCGGAGCCCCTACGAGCAGTACTTC.